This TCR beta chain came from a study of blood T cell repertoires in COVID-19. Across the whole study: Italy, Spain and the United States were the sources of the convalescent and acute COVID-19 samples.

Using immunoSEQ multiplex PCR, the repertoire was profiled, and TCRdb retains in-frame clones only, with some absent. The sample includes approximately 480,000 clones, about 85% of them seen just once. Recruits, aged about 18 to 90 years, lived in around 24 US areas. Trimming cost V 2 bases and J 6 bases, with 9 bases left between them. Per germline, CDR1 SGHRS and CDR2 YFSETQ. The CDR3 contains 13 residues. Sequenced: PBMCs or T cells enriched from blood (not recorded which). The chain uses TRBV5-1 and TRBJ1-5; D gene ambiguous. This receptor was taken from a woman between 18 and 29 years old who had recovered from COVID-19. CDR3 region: CASSFSPGQPQHF. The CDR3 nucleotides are TGCGCCAGCAGCTTTTCTCCAGGTCAGCCCCAGCATTTT.